The 23 T cell receptor beta chains listed next were all sequenced from one sample in a study of blood T cell repertoires in COVID-19. The data were produced by immunoSEQ multiplex PCR, yet TCRdb's version contains in-frame clones alone and is incomplete. The sample includes 100,000 to 140,000 clones, almost 85% of them seen just once. The sample was peripheral blood. The origin of the receptors is a human donor in a cohort sampled during active COVID-19.

This chain uses TRBV7-2 with TRBJ1-1, with unresolved D. Trimming shortened V by 5 bases and J by 3 bases, and 4 bases separated the two germline ends. There are 11 residues in the CDR3. Germline-derived CDR1 and CDR2 are SGHTA and FQGNSA. The CDR3 DNA sequence: TGTGCCAGCAGCGTCGACACTGAAGCTTTCTTT. Protein sequence: CASSVDTEAFF.

The table lists this clone with a few counts. The gene calls are TRBV7-2 and TRBJ2-3; D remains ambiguous. CDR1 is SGHTA and CDR2 is FQGNSA in the germline V gene. V shed 3 bases and J shed 2 bases, with 12 bases lying between them. This CDR3 comprises 15 residues. CDR3 in amino acids: CASSFGANPTDTQYF. CDR3 sequence (DNA): TGTGCCAGCAGCTTCGGTGCAAACCCCACAGATACGCAGTATTTT.

The count of this clone is one. The chain combines TRBV18 with TRBJ2-1; 8 bases map to TRBD2. CDR1 KGHSH and CDR2 LQKENI come from the germline V gene. The CDR3 has 15 amino acids. The V segment lost 4 bases and the J segment 8 bases; nucleotides outside the gene matches: 10. This chain's CDR3 is CASSRMSGSQDEQFF. CDR3 nucleotide sequence: TGTGCCAGCTCACGAATGAGCGGGAGTCAAGATGAGCAGTTCTTC. Full variable domain (remainder filled in from reference TRBV18 and TRBJ2-1): NAGVMQNPRHLVRRRGQEARLRCSPMKGHSHVYWYRQLPEEGLKFMVYLQKENIIDESGMPKERFSAEFPKEGPSILRIQQVVRGDSAAYFCASSRMSGSQDEQFFGPGTRLTVL.

This chain links TRBV28 with TRBJ1-2; 11 nucleotides agree with TRBD1. The CDR3 covers 15 residues. The V and J ends lost 5 bases and 4 bases, in that order; junction bases with no gene match: 6. Germline CDR1 reads MDHEN; CDR2 reads SYDVKM. The CDR3 nucleotides read TGTGCCAGCAGTCCGGACAGGGGGCGGGGCTATGGCTACACCTTC. Translating it yields CASSPDRGRGYGYTF.

This chain connects TRBV5-6 to TRBJ1-2, with 8 bases lining up with TRBD1. V was clipped by 4 bases and J by 3 bases; unmatched bases: 11. CDR3 length: 16 amino acids. The V gene's germline CDR1 is SGHDT and CDR2 YYEEEE. CDR3 loop: CASSPPPGTGDYGYTF. CDR3 DNA sequence: TGTGCCAGCAGCCCCCCACCCGGGACAGGTGACTATGGCTACACCTTC. The full variable domain, its missing parts supplied by reference TRBV5-6 and TRBJ1-2, is DAGVTQSPTHLIKTRGQQVTLRCSPKSGHDTVSWYQQALGQGPQFIFQYYEEEERQRGNFPDRFSGHQFPNYSSELNVNALLLGDSALYLCASSPPPGTGDYGYTFGSGTRLTVV.

This sequence joins TRBV19 and TRBJ1-1; TRBD1 is a possible D gene (5 bases). V was trimmed by 2 bases and J by 4 bases, leaving 8 bases between them. From germline, CDR1 is LNHDA and CDR2 SQIVND (reference sequence). There are 13 residues in the CDR3. This CDR3 is CASSIPRATEAFF. In DNA, the CDR3 is TGTGCCAGTAGTATACCCAGGGCCACTGAAGCTTTCTTT.

V usage is TRBV2 and J usage is TRBJ1-1; D might be TRBD1 (6 bases). The CDR3 sequence is 12 residues long. The V gene's germline CDR1 is SNHLY and CDR2 FYNNEI. Trimming left V 6 bases short and J 5 bases short, with 10 bases between. The CDR3, as DNA: TGTGCCAGCAGAGGGGGTGGGACTGAAGCTTTCTTT. This sequence encodes CASRGGGTEAFF.

This chain uses TRBV6-2 or TRBV6-3 with TRBJ2-7; D possibly corresponds to TRBD1 (6 bases). This CDR3 spans 11 amino acids. V lost 0 bases, J lost 9 bases, and 6 bases lay in between. Germline lookup yields CDR1 MNHEY and CDR2 SVGEGT. The CDR3 loop reads CASSYSGGQYF. DNA of the CDR3: TGTGCCAGCAGTTACTCAGGGGGGCAGTACTTC.

This clone was observed a handful of times. V usage is TRBV2 and J usage is TRBJ2-1, with 12 bases matching TRBD2. V dropped 4 bases and J dropped 3; count of bases not matched to a gene: 19. CDR3 length: 21 amino acids. The germline CDR1 and CDR2 sequences are SNHLY and FYNNEI. CDR3 amino acids: CASSGGLRTSGKLSYYNEQFF. The CDR3 DNA is TGTGCCAGCAGTGGGGGTCTCCGGACTAGCGGGAAACTTTCCTACTACAATGAGCAGTTCTTC.

The V gene is TRBV30, the J gene TRBJ1-2; D call uncertain. V lost 1 base, J lost 1 base, and 7 bases lay in between. The length of the CDR3 is 13 residues. Germline lookup yields CDR1 GTSNPN and CDR2 SVGIG (reference sequence). The CDR3 is CAWSGDINYGYTF. The CDR3 DNA reads as TGTGCCTGGAGTGGCGATATTAACTATGGCTACACCTTC.

This clone was picked up one time. V usage is TRBV7-2 and J usage is TRBJ1-1; D is unresolved. Trimming removed 10 bases from V and 1 base from J, with 10 bases in between. The CDR3 spans 12 residues. Germline V gives CDR1 SGHTA, CDR2 FQGNSA. This chain's CDR3 is CATKLSNTEAFF. The DNA of the CDR3 is TGTGCCACCAAACTCTCGAACACTGAAGCTTTCTTT.

This clone was observed a single time. The chain has TRBV2 and TRBJ1-6; tentatively, D is TRBD1 (6 bases). Deletions cut 8 bases from V and 6 bases from J, with 14 bases between. CDR3 length: 14 residues. Germline values: CDR1 SNHLY, CDR2 FYNNEI. The CDR3 DNA is TGTGCCAGCGTAGGACAGTGGATTAATTCACCCCTCCACTTT. Protein product: CASVGQWINSPLHF.

CDR3 DNA: TGTGCCACCCAAAATGGGCAGAGAACCTACTATGGCTACACCTTC. Translated: CATQNGQRTYYGYTF. This rearrangement joins TRBV6-5 to TRBJ1-2; D uncertain. V lost 10 bases and J lost 3, with 21 bases in between. The CDR3 extends over 15 amino acids. CDR1 and CDR2 (germline): MNHEY, SVGAGI.

This clone was seen only once. The chain combines TRBV6-5 with TRBJ1-5; no clear D. From germline, CDR1 is MNHEY and CDR2 SVGAGI. V dropped 6 bases and J dropped 2 bases, with 14 bases sitting between them. CDR3 size: 15 residues. The CDR3 loop is CASRDFWGGNQPQHF. In DNA, the CDR3 is TGTGCCAGCAGGGATTTTTGGGGAGGCAATCAGCCCCAGCATTTT.

The chain has TRBV5-1 and TRBJ1-4; 9 bases agree with TRBD1. The CDR3 spans 15 residues. The germline V gene encodes CDR1 SGHRS and CDR2 YFSETQ. Germline trimming cut 4 bases from V and 3 bases from J; bases unmatched to any gene: 4. CDR3 DNA: TGCGCCAGCAGCGAACAGGGGGCGGCTAATGAAAAACTGTTTTTT. Protein sequence: CASSEQGAANEKLFF.

The V gene is TRBV20-1, the J gene TRBJ1-2, with a tentative D call TRBD1 (5 bases). The CDR3 extends over 11 amino acids. V lost 4 bases and J 8 bases, leaving 11 bases between the germline ends. Per the germline V gene, CDR1 is DFQATT and CDR2 is SNEGSKA (reference sequence). The CDR3, as DNA: TGCAGTGCTACTGGACAAGTGGGCTACACCTTC. Translation: CSATGQVGYTF.

This clone was picked up one time. The chain couples TRBV19 to TRBJ2-1; possibly TRBD2 for D (5 bases). The CDR3 sequence is 12 residues long. Trimming stripped 7 bases from V and 7 bases from J, with 11 bases between. Germline assignment: CDR1 LNHDA and CDR2 SQIVND (reference sequence). CDR3 sequence reads: CASTEPGNEQFF. The CDR3 DNA follows: TGTGCCAGTACTGAACCGGGGAATGAGCAGTTCTTC.

V usage is TRBV4-3 and J usage is TRBJ2-1; D remains unclear. V lost 1 base and J lost 3, with 4 bases in between. Per germline, CDR1 LGHNA and CDR2 YSLEER. The CDR3 has 13 residues. This chain's CDR3 is CASSQVFYNEQFF. In DNA form, the CDR3 reads TGCGCCAGCAGCCAAGTCTTCTACAATGAGCAGTTCTTC.

V and J are TRBV9 and TRBJ2-3, with unresolved D. CDR1 and CDR2 from the germline V gene are SGDLS and YYNGEE. This CDR3 region has 13 residues. The ends were cut back, 5 bases at V and 1 base at J, with 8 bases in the middle. CDR3 amino acids: CASSATGTDTQYF. CDR3 DNA: TGTGCCAGCAGTGCCACTGGCACAGATACGCAGTATTTT.

This clone showed up just once. The chain's CDR3 is CASSQELGTVRALHF. CDR3 nucleotides: TGCGCCAGCAGCCAAGAACTGGGGACAGTGAGGGCCCTCCACTTT. The J gene is TRBJ1-6, the V gene TRBV4-3; 7 bases agree with TRBD1. J gave up 14 bases and V 0 bases, and 10 bases lay outside the gene matches. CDR1 is LGHNA and CDR2 is YSLEER in the germline V gene. This CDR3 has 15 residues.

The V gene is TRBV18, the J gene TRBJ2-5, with TRBD1 as a possible D gene (5 bases). The V gene lost 5 bases and the J gene lost 1 base, with 11 bases spanning the gap. The CDR3 covers 14 residues. Germline CDR1 reads KGHSH; CDR2 reads LQKENI. The CDR3 region has the DNA TGTGCCAGCTCATCGACAGTAATCCAAGAGACCCAGTACTTC. Its translation is CASSSTVIQETQYF.

The CDR3 is CASSSGLADYGEQFF. The CDR3 bases are TGTGCCAGCAGTTCCGGACTAGCGGACTACGGTGAGCAGTTCTTC. The chain is built from TRBV27 and TRBJ2-1; 10 bases are a match to TRBD2. The germline gives CDR1 MNHEY, CDR2 SMNVEV (reference sequence). Trimming removed 4 bases from V and 9 bases from J; junction bases left unmatched: 9. The CDR3 loop spans 15 amino acids.

V gene TRBV3-1 (or the pseudogene TRBV3-2) combines with J gene TRBJ2-2; D may be TRBD1 (6 bases). V was clipped by 4 bases and J by 4 bases, with 10 bases between them. Germline CDR1 reads LGHDT; CDR2 reads YNNKEL (reference sequence). This CDR3 contains 14 residues. The CDR3 nucleotides read TGTGCCAGCAGCCGGAAGGGGGTCACCGGGGAGCTGTTTTTT. Amino acid sequence: CASSRKGVTGELFF.